Presented here are 32 T cell receptor beta chains from one specimen sequenced in a study of blood T cell repertoires in COVID-19. Data came from immunoSEQ multiplex PCR; TCRdb stores just in-frame clones and leaves some out. The table includes 120,000 or so clones, more than 60% detected once. The material sequenced was peripheral blood. The source is a man aged 65 to 85 with acute or convalescent COVID-19.

V usage is TRBV7-2 and J usage is TRBJ1-2, with D perhaps matching TRBD1 (5 bases). Trimming stripped 4 bases from V and 4 bases from J, with 13 bases between. The CDR3 has 14 residues. In germline, CDR1 is SGHTA, CDR2 FQGNSA. The CDR3 DNA reads TGTGCCAGCAGCTCCCAAGGGGTCTTCTATGGCTACACCTTC. As protein: CASSSQGVFYGYTF.

This clone was counted only a few times. The V gene is TRBV5-8, the J gene TRBJ1-3; D gene unclear. V shed 4 bases and J shed 5 bases, with 19 bases lying between them. The germline V gene encodes CDR1 SGHTS and CDR2 YDEGEE. The length of the CDR3 is 16 residues. In nucleotides, the CDR3 is TGTGCCAGCAGCGTCCCCGGAGGCTCCGGGAGAAACACCATATATTTT. Its translation is CASSVPGGSGRNTIYF.

The chain is built from TRBV16 and TRBJ2-1; possible D gene TRBD2, 5 bases. The V and J ends lost 6 bases and 2 bases respectively, with 17 bases between them. CDR1 is KGHSY, CDR2 FQNENV, per germline. This CDR3 comprises 16 residues. CDR3 sequence reads: CASRPMAGSPYNEQFF. For the CDR3, the DNA is TGTGCCAGCAGACCTATGGCGGGCAGTCCCTACAATGAGCAGTTCTTC.

The chain couples TRBV30 to TRBJ1-6, with TRBD1 matching over 7 bases. There are 15 residues in the CDR3. Germline loops: CDR1 GTSNPN, CDR2 SVGIG (reference sequence). The trim removed 4 bases at V and 0 bases at J, leaving 3 bases unmatched. In DNA, the CDR3 is TGTGCCTGGACGGACAGGAGCTCCTATAATTCACCCCTCCACTTT. Translation: CAWTDRSSYNSPLHF.

This clone came up many times. The V gene is TRBV5-4, the J gene TRBJ2-2; 11 nucleotides align to TRBD2. The CDR3 spans 16 residues. Trimming at V came to 2 bases and at J to 5 bases, leaving 5 bases not matched to a gene. Germline V gene data show CDR1 as SGHNT and CDR2 as YYREEE (reference sequence). CDR3 coding DNA: TGTGCCAGCAGCTTCGCTAGCGGGAGGAGAACCGGGGAGCTGTTTTTT. Translated, it gives CASSFASGRRTGELFF.

The J gene is TRBJ2-7, the V gene TRBV10-2, with 8 positions matching TRBD2. CDR1 is WSHSY, CDR2 SAAADI, per germline. Trimming took 5 bases from V and 2 from J; bases not matched to a gene: 2. The length of the CDR3 is 13 residues. CDR3 protein: CASSPGLAYEQYF. The CDR3 region has the DNA TGCGCCAGCAGTCCGGGACTAGCCTACGAGCAGTACTTC.

The V gene is TRBV11-2, the J gene TRBJ2-1, with D hard to call. The V gene's germline CDR1 is SGHAT and CDR2 FQNNGV. V lost 0 bases and J 7 bases, leaving 7 bases between the germline ends. The CDR3 has 13 amino acids. DNA for the CDR3: TGTGCCAGCAGCTTAGAGTTAGCAAATGAGCAGTTCTTC. Amino acids: CASSLELANEQFF.

This clone was observed a handful of times. The rearrangement joins TRBV11-2 to TRBJ1-5; D might be TRBD1 (5 bases). Per the germline V gene, CDR1 is SGHAT and CDR2 is FQNNGV. The CDR3 runs 13 residues. V lost 5 bases to trimming and J lost 4 bases, with 9 bases between them. The CDR3 nucleotides read TGTGCCAGCAGCCCCGGGGGGAATCAGCCCCAGCATTTT. Its protein is CASSPGGNQPQHF.

This clone was seen only a few times. The chain has TRBV7-2 and TRBJ2-6; a possible D gene is TRBD1 (7 bases). The CDR3 covers 17 residues. Germline V gene sequence: CDR1 SGHTA, CDR2 FQGNSA. Trimming shortened V by 0 bases and J by 4 bases, and 13 bases separated the two germline ends. Written as DNA, the CDR3 is TGTGCCAGCAGCTTAGCTCAGGGGGGCGACGGGGCCAACGTCCTGACTTTC. This encodes CASSLAQGGDGANVLTF.

Here the CDR3 reads CAWSTGTSIGNEQFF. For the CDR3, the DNA is TGTGCCTGGAGCACCGGGACTTCAATTGGGAATGAGCAGTTCTTC. The chain employs TRBV30 and TRBJ2-1, with D maybe TRBD2 (6 bases). V gave up 3 bases and J gave up 7 bases, with 19 bases separating them. Germline values: CDR1 GTSNPN, CDR2 SVGIG (reference sequence). The CDR3 consists of 15 residues.

The chain recombines TRBV12-3 or TRBV12-4 with TRBJ2-1; D not certain. The CDR3 is made up of 13 amino acids. V lost 6 bases and J 4 bases, leaving 10 bases between the germline ends. The CDR3: CASSLTGYNEQFF. Here the CDR3 DNA reads TGTGCCAGCAGCCTGACTGGGTACAATGAGCAGTTCTTC.

The chain is built from TRBV28 and TRBJ1-2, with 7 bases matching TRBD1. CDR1 and CDR2 (germline): MDHEN, SYDVKM. This CDR3 has 14 residues. J lost 4 bases, V lost 3 bases, and 5 bases had no gene match. For the CDR3, the DNA is TGTGCCAGCAGTTTTGGCAGGGGGATCTATGGCTACACCTTC. Encoded protein: CASSFGRGIYGYTF.

The sample holds a few counts of this clone. Other DNA sequences of this sample code for an identical CDR3. This chain connects TRBV7-3 to TRBJ1-6, with 9 bases matching TRBD1. Trimming removed 0 bases from V and 7 bases from J; junction bases left unmatched: 4. The germline gives CDR1 SGHTA, CDR2 FQGTGA. CDR3 size: 16 residues. Here the CDR3 reads CASSLTPGTGNSPLHF. CDR3 nucleotide sequence: TGTGCCAGCAGCTTAACGCCCGGGACAGGGAATTCACCCCTCCACTTT.

V usage is TRBV5-4 and J usage is TRBJ1-2; 8 bases align to TRBD1. The CDR3 runs to 16 residues. V lost 0 bases to trimming and J lost 2 bases; unmatched junction nucleotides: 6. Germline V CDR1 and CDR2: SGHNT, YYREEE (reference sequence). CDR3 region: CASSLARQGANYGYTF. The DNA for the CDR3 is TGTGCCAGCAGCTTGGCTCGGCAGGGGGCCAACTATGGCTACACCTTC.

CDR3 DNA sequence: TGTGCCAGCACCATGGGAGGACTAGCCGTCGAGCAGTACTTC. Protein: CASTMGGLAVEQYF. This chain joins TRBV7-8 and TRBJ2-7, with 8 nucleotides matching TRBD2. J was trimmed by 6 bases and V by 7 bases; bases with no gene match: 11. Germline loops: CDR1 SGHVS, CDR2 FQNEAQ. This CDR3 is built from 14 residues.

The chain recombines TRBV30 with TRBJ2-7; TRBD1 aligns across 7 bases. The junction had 11 bases not matched to a gene; V was cut back by 3 bases and J by 3 bases. The CDR3 extends over 15 amino acids. The V gene's germline CDR1 is GTSNPN and CDR2 SVGIG (reference sequence). The CDR3 region is CAWRGKGQQIYEQYF. The CDR3 bases are TGTGCCTGGAGGGGTAAGGGACAGCAGATCTACGAGCAGTACTTC.

The chain combines TRBV9 with TRBJ2-1; 14 nucleotides agree with TRBD2. The CDR3 contains 15 residues. Germline-derived CDR1 and CDR2 are SGDLS and YYNGEE. J was trimmed by 8 bases and V by 5 bases; bases with no gene match: 6. Here the CDR3 reads CASSGTSGSIHEQFF. For the CDR3, the DNA is TGTGCCAGCAGTGGGACTAGCGGGAGCATCCATGAGCAGTTCTTC.

Only a few counts were recorded for this clone. J is TRBJ2-7 and V is TRBV18, with D possibly TRBD1 on 6 matching bases. With 4 bases removed from V and 2 bases from J, the gap between germline ends came to 9 bases. The CDR3 totals 13 residues. Germline CDR1 and CDR2: KGHSH and LQKENI. The CDR3 protein is CASSRGHPYEQYF. CDR3 bases: TGTGCCAGCTCACGGGGGCACCCCTACGAGCAGTACTTC.

In its sample, this clone was seen a few times. This chain connects TRBV27 to TRBJ1-2; 9 bases are shared with TRBD1. Germline CDR1 and CDR2: MNHEY and SMNVEV (reference sequence). The CDR3 length is 14 residues. Trimming at V came to 5 bases and at J to 4 bases, leaving 5 bases not matched to a gene. The CDR3: CASSPRQGGYGYTF. Here the CDR3 DNA reads TGTGCCAGCAGTCCGAGACAGGGGGGCTATGGCTACACCTTC.

The chain employs TRBV4-1 and TRBJ1-2; the match to TRBD1 covers 8 bases. The CDR3 sequence is 13 residues long. V was clipped by 4 bases and J by 2 bases; unmatched bases: 0. Germline V CDR1 and CDR2: MGHRA, YSYEKL. This CDR3 is CASSRTGNYGYTF. The CDR3 DNA sequence: TGCGCCAGCAGCCGGACAGGGAACTATGGCTACACCTTC.

With respect to this clone: Other DNA sequences in the same sample also yield this CDR3. The genes are TRBV5-4 and TRBJ1-2, with 10 positions matching TRBD1. The length of the CDR3 is 14 residues. Unmatched junction bases numbered 2, after V lost 4 bases and J lost 2 bases. Germline-derived CDR1 and CDR2 are SGHNT and YYREEE (reference sequence). The CDR3 here is CASSPGQGNYGYTF. The CDR3 bases are TGTGCCAGCAGCCCGGGACAGGGGAACTATGGCTACACCTTC.

The chain employs TRBV5-1 and TRBJ2-5; 10 bases are shared with TRBD2. The CDR3 runs to 16 residues. The germline CDR1 and CDR2 sequences are SGHRS and YFSETQ. V shed 1 base and J 5 bases; nucleotides not matched to a gene: 8. Here the CDR3 DNA reads TGCGCCAGCAGCTTGTGGAGCGGGAGGGCCGGGGAGACCCAGTACTTC. Translating gives CASSLWSGRAGETQYF.

This clone was seen just once. CDR3 in amino acids: CASSQDPYTGELFF. DNA of the CDR3: TGTGCCAGCAGCCAAGATCCCTACACCGGGGAGCTGTTTTTT. J is TRBJ2-2 and V is TRBV14; D is ambiguous. Germline V gene data show CDR1 as SGHDN and CDR2 as FVKESK. The CDR3 is made up of 14 amino acids. V was pared by 0 bases and J by 3 bases, with 5 bases between.

This clone was counted between two and nine times. CDR3 nucleotide sequence: TGTGCCAGCAGCTCCGGACAGGGTCGGGGCACTGAAGCTTTCTTT. This sequence encodes CASSSGQGRGTEAFF. This sequence joins TRBV7-3 and TRBJ1-1; TRBD1 matches 8 bases. This CDR3 has 15 residues. Looked up from germline, CDR1 is SGHTA and CDR2 is FQGTGA. With V trimmed by 4 bases and J by 4 bases, 8 bases remained unmatched.

The chain has TRBV30 and TRBJ1-2; 9 bases fit TRBD1. The CDR3 covers 13 residues. Germline CDR1 and CDR2: GTSNPN and SVGIG (reference sequence). The V segment lost 7 bases and the J segment 6 bases; nucleotides outside the gene matches: 9. CDR3 sequence: CAFDRDRVDGYTF. The CDR3 DNA follows: TGTGCCTTCGACCGGGACAGGGTAGATGGCTACACCTTC.

The chain uses TRBV29-1 and TRBJ1-3, with D uncertain. The CDR3 is 15 residues long. V gave up 1 base and J gave up 0 bases, with 10 bases separating them. Germline lookup yields CDR1 SQVTM and CDR2 ANQGSEA. The CDR3 here is CSVEVQPSSGNTIYF. The CDR3 DNA is TGCAGCGTTGAAGTTCAGCCTAGCTCTGGAAACACCATATATTTT.

The chain has TRBV4-1 and TRBJ2-1; TRBD2 aligns across 16 bases. The V gene's germline CDR1 is MGHRA and CDR2 YSYEKL. J lost 8 bases, V lost 6 bases, and 7 bases had no gene match. CDR3 length: 16 residues. The CDR3 sequence: CASRTGTSGGADEQFF. As DNA, the CDR3 is TGCGCCAGCAGGACCGGGACTAGCGGGGGGGCGGATGAGCAGTTCTTC.

The chain employs TRBV11-2 and TRBJ2-5, with D perhaps matching TRBD2 (6 bases). Germline CDR1 is SGHAT and CDR2 is FQNNGV. V dropped 0 bases and J dropped 5 bases, with 7 bases sitting between them. The CDR3 contains 13 residues. The CDR3 reads CASSLDREETQYF. The CDR3 DNA sequence: TGTGCCAGCAGCTTAGATCGGGAGGAGACCCAGTACTTC.

J is TRBJ1-2 and V is TRBV6-5; perhaps TRBD1 as D (5 bases). CDR1 MNHEY and CDR2 SVGAGI come from the germline V gene. The germline V and J ends were trimmed by 6 bases and 5 bases, with 10 bases remaining between them. The length of the CDR3 is 12 residues. CDR3 in DNA: TGTGCCAGCAGCGGACAATCGTATGGCTACACCTTC. This encodes CASSGQSYGYTF.

The DNA of the CDR3 is TGCAGCGTGAAGCCGGGACAGGGGTCCTACGAGCAGTACTTC. This gives the protein CSVKPGQGSYEQYF. This chain uses TRBV29-1 with TRBJ2-7; 10 bases agree with TRBD1. In germline, CDR1 is SQVTM, CDR2 ANQGSEA. V lost 6 bases to trimming and J lost 1 base; unmatched junction nucleotides: 6. The CDR3 consists of 14 residues.

This clone occurred a few times. The chain combines TRBV19 with TRBJ1-2; D remains unclear. The V end lost 3 bases, the J end lost 2 bases, and 16 bases lay between the germline ends. This CDR3 contains 16 residues. Germline-derived CDR1 and CDR2 are LNHDA and SQIVND (reference sequence). CDR3 region: CASSMEHAGLNYGYTF. CDR3 coding DNA: TGTGCCAGTAGTATGGAGCACGCGGGATTGAACTATGGCTACACCTTC.

The V call is TRBV7-9, the J call TRBJ1-3, with D maybe TRBD1 (5 bases). V was shortened by 5 bases and J by 0 bases, with 11 bases between the two germline ends. The CDR3 is 15 residues long. CDR1 and CDR2 (germline): SEHNR, FQNEAQ (reference sequence). The CDR3 bases are TGTGCCAGCAGCGGCGACAGTTACTCTGGAAACACCATATATTTT. It is translated as CASSGDSYSGNTIYF.